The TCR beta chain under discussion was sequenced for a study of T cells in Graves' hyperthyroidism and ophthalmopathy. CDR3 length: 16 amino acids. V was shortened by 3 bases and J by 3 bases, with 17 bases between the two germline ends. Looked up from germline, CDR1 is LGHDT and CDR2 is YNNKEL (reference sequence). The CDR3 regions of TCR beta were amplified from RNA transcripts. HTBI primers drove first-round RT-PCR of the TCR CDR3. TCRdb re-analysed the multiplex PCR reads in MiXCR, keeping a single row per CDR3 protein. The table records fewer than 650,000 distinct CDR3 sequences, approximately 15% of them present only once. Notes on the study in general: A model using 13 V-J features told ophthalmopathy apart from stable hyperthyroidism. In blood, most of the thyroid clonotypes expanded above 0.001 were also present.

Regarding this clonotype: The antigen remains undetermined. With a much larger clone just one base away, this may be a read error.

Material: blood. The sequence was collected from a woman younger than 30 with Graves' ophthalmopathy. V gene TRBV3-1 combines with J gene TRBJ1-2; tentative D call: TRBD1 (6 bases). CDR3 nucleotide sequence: TGTGCCAGCAGCCACTTCGGGACACCGGATCACTATGGCTACACCTTC. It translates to CASSHFGTPDHYGYTF.